This TCR beta chain was found in a study of radiotherapy plus CTLA-4 blockade in lung cancer. Study-level information: An objective response was seen in 18% of patients, and disease control in around 31%.

This clone has just a few counts. Its antigen is currently unknown. V was cut by 8 bases and J by 5 bases, with 12 bases left in between. Germline values: CDR1 SNHLY, CDR2 FYNNEI. The CDR3 totals 12 residues. Repertoires were generated with immunoSEQ multiplex PCR, while TCRdb's copy carries only in-frame clones and drops some. The data hold tens of thousands of clones, with roughly 70% observed a single time. Points from the study as a whole: Alongside interferon-beta, early blood T cell clone dynamics were reportedly the best predictor of response. Radiotherapy with ipilimumab was followed by blood expansion of tumor-derived clones.

The rearrangement joins TRBV2 to TRBJ1-1, with D unresolved. The source was peripheral blood, collected from a patient treated with radiotherapy plus ipilimumab. The origin of this receptor is a human donor with non-small cell lung cancer whose response to radiotherapy plus ipilimumab could not be evaluated. The CDR3 nucleotides are TGTGCCAGCCGAACGGGTGGGACTGAAGCTTTCTTT. Translation gives CASRTGGTEAFF. The full variable domain, its missing parts supplied by reference TRBV2 and TRBJ1-1, is EPEVTQTPSHQVTQMGQEVILRCVPISNHLYFYWYRQILGQKVEFLVSFYNNEISEKSEIFDDQFSVERPDGSNFTLKIRSTKLEDSAMYFCASRTGGTEAFFGQGTRLTVV.